This TCR beta chain was recorded in a study of a mutant IDH1 vaccine in newly diagnosed glioma. Study as a whole: There were about 60% males and approximately 38% females among treated patients, whose mean age was 40.4 years. Standard pretreatment was either radiotherapy, temozolomide, or, for most, radiochemotherapy with temozolomide.

Comment on this clone: What it recognizes is unknown.

The sample's time point: week 35, safety follow-up. Each dose of the vaccine consisted of 300 ug of mutant IDH1 20-mer peptide, with topical imiquimod. The method was immunoSEQ multiplex PCR; TCRdb's version includes in-frame clones alone and lacks a portion of them. The sample shows 35,000 to 45,000 clones, 83% of them seen only once. This receptor was taken from a woman between 50 and 59 years old with glioma. Sequencing used PBMCs, obtained from a glioma patient whose treatment included an IDH1 peptide vaccine.

CDR3 amino acids: CASNSGQGINSPLHF. DNA for the CDR3: TGTGCCAGCAACTCCGGTCAGGGGATTAATTCACCCCTCCACTTT. This chain connects TRBV28 to TRBJ1-6; D perhaps matches TRBD1 (6 bases). Germline CDR1 is MDHEN and CDR2 is SYDVKM. The CDR3 is 15 amino acids. V lost 7 bases and J lost 6, with 16 bases in between. Drawing the rest from reference TRBV28 and TRBJ1-6, the complete variable domain is DVKVTQSSRYLVKRTGEKVFLECVQDMDHENMFWYRQDPGLGLRLIYFSYDVKMKEKGDIPEGYSVSREKKERFSLILESASTNQTSMYLCASNSGQGINSPLHFGNGTRLTVT.